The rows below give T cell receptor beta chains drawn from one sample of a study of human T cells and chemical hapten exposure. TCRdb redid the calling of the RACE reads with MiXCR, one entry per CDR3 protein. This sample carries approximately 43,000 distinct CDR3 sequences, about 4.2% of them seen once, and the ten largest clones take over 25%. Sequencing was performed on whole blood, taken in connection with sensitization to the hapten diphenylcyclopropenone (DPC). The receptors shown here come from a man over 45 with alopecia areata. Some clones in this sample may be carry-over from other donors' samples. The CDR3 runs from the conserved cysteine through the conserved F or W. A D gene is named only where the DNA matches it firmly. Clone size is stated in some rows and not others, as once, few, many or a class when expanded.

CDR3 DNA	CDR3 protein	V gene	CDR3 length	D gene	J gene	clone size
TGCGCCAGCAGCCAAGATCCATCCTATAAGGGACCCCTCCACTTT	CASSQDPSYKGPLHF	TRBV4-1	15	NA	TRBJ1-6	many
TGTGCCAGCAGCTCCCCCCAGGGACGCACAGATACGCAGTATTTT	CASSSPQGRTDTQYF	TRBV7-3	15	NA	TRBJ2-3	many
TGTGCCAGCAGTGGCTCTTCTAGCGGGAGGGCGAGCGAGCAGTACTTC	CASSGSSSGRASEQYF	TRBV6-5	16	TRBD2	TRBJ2-7	many
TGTGCCAGCAGTTTAGCCGGGACAGGTTCCTACGAGCAGTACTTC	CASSLAGTGSYEQYF	TRBV28	15	TRBD1	TRBJ2-7	many
TGTGCCAGCAGTTCGGGACTAGCGGTGACCTACGAGCAGTACTTC	CASSSGLAVTYEQYF	TRBV28	15	TRBD2	TRBJ2-7	many
TGTGCCAGCAGCTTAGCGGTCCAAGAGACCCAGTACTTC	CASSLAVQETQYF	TRBV5-6	13	NA	TRBJ2-5	many
TGTGCCAGCAGCGTAACAGGGACACGGGCCAAAAACATTCAGTACTTC	CASSVTGTRAKNIQYF	TRBV9	16	NA	TRBJ2-4	many
TGTGCCAGCAGCCTTAGCGGGAGCAAGACCTACGAGCAGTACTTC	CASSLSGSKTYEQYF	TRBV3-1	15	TRBD2	TRBJ2-7	many
TGTGCCAGCAGCTTGGGACTAGCGGGAGCCTACGAGCAGTACTTC	CASSLGLAGAYEQYF	TRBV7-3	15	TRBD2	TRBJ2-7	many
TGTGCCAGCAGCGGACAGGGGGCTCAAAATGGCTACACCTTC	CASSGQGAQNGYTF	TRBV6-5	14	TRBD1	TRBJ1-2	NA
TGTGCCAGCAGTTTGGGGGCTTCTGGAAACACCATATATTTT	CASSLGASGNTIYF	TRBV12-3/TRBV12-4	14	NA	TRBJ1-3	many
TGTGCCAGCAGCCAGCAGGGTGGCACTGAAGCTTTCTTT	CASSQQGGTEAFF	TRBV12-3/TRBV12-4	13	NA	TRBJ1-1	few
TGTGCCAGCAGTTTAGGGGGAGTCCCAGATACGCAGTATTTT	CASSLGGVPDTQYF	TRBV12-3/TRBV12-4	14	NA	TRBJ2-3	few
TGCGCCAGCAGCCCGACAGCGGGAGGGCCAATCCACGAGCAGTACTTC	CASSPTAGGPIHEQYF	TRBV5-1	16	TRBD2	TRBJ2-7	many
TGTGCCAGCAGTTTATTAGGTCAAAAAACTGAAGCTTTCTTT	CASSLLGQKTEAFF	TRBV12-3/TRBV12-4	14	NA	TRBJ1-1	many
TGTGCCAGCTCATGGACGGGAACAGATACGCAGTATTTT	CASSWTGTDTQYF	TRBV18	13	NA	TRBJ2-3	many
TGTGCCACCAGACAGGGGGCCGAGGAGCAGTACTTC	CATRQGAEEQYF	TRBV6-2/TRBV6-3	12	TRBD1	TRBJ2-7	many
TGTGCCAGCAGTGCGACAGGGGTTGGCTCCTACGAGCAGTACTTC	CASSATGVGSYEQYF	TRBV6-6	15	TRBD1	TRBJ2-7	few
TGTGCCAGCAGCCCCCGGACAGTCTTGGACGAGCAGTACTTC	CASSPRTVLDEQYF	TRBV5-4	14	NA	TRBJ2-7	few
TGTGCCAGCAGCCAAGAGGACCCTTTCTCCTACGAGCAGTACTTC	CASSQEDPFSYEQYF	TRBV3-1	15	NA	TRBJ2-7	many
TGCAGTGCTAGACAGAGGGGCGGTCCCCTCGAGCAGTACTTC	CSARQRGGPLEQYF	TRBV20-1	14	NA	TRBJ2-7	many
TGCAGCGCTAGCGGGAGGGCCTTCTACAATGAGCAGTTCTTC	CSASGRAFYNEQFF	TRBV29-1	14	TRBD2	TRBJ2-1	many
TGCGCCAGCAGCCAAGAGCCCACGGGGAATCAGCCCCAGCATTTT	CASSQEPTGNQPQHF	TRBV4-1	15	NA	TRBJ1-5	many
TGCAGTGCTCCACCGGGACAGGGGGCGAGGGGTTCACCCCTCCACTTT	CSAPPGQGARGSPLHF	TRBV20-1	16	TRBD1	TRBJ1-6	many
TGTGCCAGCAGTTACTCGATAGAGGGGACCCAGTACTTC	CASSYSIEGTQYF	TRBV6-2/TRBV6-3	13	NA	TRBJ2-5	many
TGCGCCAGCAGCCAAGTCACGGGACCGGAGGAGCAGTACTTC	CASSQVTGPEEQYF	TRBV4-1	14	NA	TRBJ2-7	many
TGTGCCAGCATAGACAGTGTCTCTGGGGCCAACGTCCTGACTTTC	CASIDSVSGANVLTF	TRBV6-6	15	NA	TRBJ2-6	many
TGCAGCGTTGAAAGGCTTAAGAACACCGGGGAGCTGTTTTTT	CSVERLKNTGELFF	TRBV29-1	14	NA	TRBJ2-2	few
TGTGCCAGCAGCTACTCGGATACGCAGTATTTT	CASSYSDTQYF	TRBV11-2	11	NA	TRBJ2-3	many
TGTGCCAGCAGCCCCAGTGAGGGCCAGCCCCAGCATTTT	CASSPSEGQPQHF	TRBV7-3	13	NA	TRBJ1-5	many
TGTGCCAGTAGATCCGACAGGGGACAAGAGACCCAGTACTTC	CASRSDRGQETQYF	TRBV19	14	TRBD1	TRBJ2-5	NA
TGCAGCGTTCGAAAACCCCAAGGCACAGATACGCAGTATTTT	CSVRKPQGTDTQYF	TRBV29-1	14	NA	TRBJ2-3	many
TGTGCCAGCAGCTTGTTTACGACGGGGGGGACAGATACGCAGTATTTT	CASSLFTTGGTDTQYF	TRBV5-6	16	TRBD2	TRBJ2-3	many
TGCAGTGCTTTGACAGGGGAAGGGAATGAGCAGTACTTC	CSALTGEGNEQYF	TRBV20-1	13	TRBD1	TRBJ2-7	many
TGTGCCAGCAGTTTTAGGTTCGAGCAGTACTTC	CASSFRFEQYF	TRBV12-3/TRBV12-4	11	NA	TRBJ2-7	many
TGTGCCACCGCATCAGATCGGGACTATGGCTACACCTTC	CATASDRDYGYTF	TRBV24-1	13	NA	TRBJ1-2	few
TGTGCCAGCAGCCCCCCCCCGGGGAACCACGAGCAGTACTTC	CASSPPPGNHEQYF	TRBV28	14	NA	TRBJ2-7	many
TGTGCCAGCTATCCCGGGACGCCCACAGGGGCCAACGTCCTGACTTTC	CASYPGTPTGANVLTF	TRBV7-2	16	NA	TRBJ2-6	many
TGTGCCAGCAGCCCTAGCGGGAGTGAGACAGATACGCAGTATTTT	CASSPSGSETDTQYF	TRBV7-9	15	TRBD2	TRBJ2-3	medium-sized
TGCAGCGTTGCAGCGGGAGGGTACAATGAGCAGTTCTTC	CSVAAGGYNEQFF	TRBV29-1	13	TRBD2	TRBJ2-1	many
TGTGCCAGCAGCTTAGTTTTAGGACAGGGGTACGGAAACACCATATATTTT	CASSLVLGQGYGNTIYF	TRBV7-2	17	TRBD1	TRBJ1-3	many
TGTGCCAGCAGCTTAGCGCAAGGGACAGGGGCCTATGGCTACACCTTC	CASSLAQGTGAYGYTF	TRBV7-8	16	TRBD1	TRBJ1-2	many
TGTGCCAGTATGAAGGCGGCAACGACCTATTCACCCCTCCACTTT	CASMKAATTYSPLHF	TRBV19	15	NA	TRBJ1-6	many
TGTGCCTCCAAGACCGGGACTATAAAAAAAGAGACCCAGTACTTC	CASKTGTIKKETQYF	TRBV27	15	TRBD2	TRBJ2-5	many